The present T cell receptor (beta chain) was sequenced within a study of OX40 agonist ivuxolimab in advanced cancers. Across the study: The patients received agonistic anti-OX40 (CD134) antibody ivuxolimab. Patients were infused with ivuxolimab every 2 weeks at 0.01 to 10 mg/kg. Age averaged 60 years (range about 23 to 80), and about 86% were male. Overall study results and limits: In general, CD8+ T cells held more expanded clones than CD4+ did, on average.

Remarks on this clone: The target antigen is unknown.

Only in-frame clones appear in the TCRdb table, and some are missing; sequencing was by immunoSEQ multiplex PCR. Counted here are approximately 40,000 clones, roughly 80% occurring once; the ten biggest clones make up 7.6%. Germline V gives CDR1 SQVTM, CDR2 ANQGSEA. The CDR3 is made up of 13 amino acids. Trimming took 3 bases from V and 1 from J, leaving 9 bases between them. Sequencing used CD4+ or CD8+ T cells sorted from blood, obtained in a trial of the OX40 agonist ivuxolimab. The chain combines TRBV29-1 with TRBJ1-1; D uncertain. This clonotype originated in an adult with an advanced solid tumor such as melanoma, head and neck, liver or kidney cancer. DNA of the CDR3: TGCAGCGTTGACGAGGCAAGGAACACTGAAGCTTTCTTT. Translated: CSVDEARNTEAFF.